This T cell receptor (beta chain) was observed in a study of cytomegalovirus exposure and HLA in healthy donors. Regarding the study as a whole: Most sequenced TCRs were rare (though some public TCRs occurred in many donors).

The PCR employed 60 Vbeta primers together with 13 Jbeta primers. Data came from immunoSEQ multiplex PCR; TCRdb stores just in-frame clones and leaves some out. Here the sample table reports about 41,000 clones. Note on this clone: Its target is not known.

There are 14 residues in the CDR3. V lost 1 base and J 5 bases, leaving 11 bases between the germline ends. Germline CDR1 KGHSH, CDR2 LQKENI. The sequenced material came from PBMCs. The TCR comes from a man aged 30-40 years in good health and CMV-seronegative. The chain joins TRBV18 to TRBJ2-5, with a weak D call TRBD1 (6 bases). The chain's CDR3 is CASSPLSGVETQYF. CDR3 nucleotide sequence: TGTGCCAGCTCACCACTATCAGGGGTCGAGACCCAGTACTTC.